The clone carrying this TCR beta chain was detected only a few times. Its antigen remains unknown. The data stem from a study of beta chain features in type 1 diabetes. Study overall: Patients were similar to healthy donors in age and gender (as well as in cell yields).

Study-level points and caveats: Insertion counts at VDJ junctions were lower in type 1 diabetes patients, who also showed more deletions there.

The investigators reverse transcribed all of the isolated RNA, so they sequenced expressed TCRB transcripts. There were 3.4 million or so reads on average in the naive, central memory and regulatory T cell samples. The repertoire was sequenced with immunoSEQ multiplex PCR; TCRdb's copy has only in-frame clones and lacks some. The sample has hundreds of thousands of clones, around 15% seen once. Material: naive CD4+ T cells from blood. This receptor was identified in a man aged 18-30 years in good health.

CDR3 residues: CASSPPGPATGELFF. As DNA, the CDR3 is TGTGCCAGCTCACCACCGGGGCCAGCCACCGGGGAGCTGTTTTTT. The V and J genes are TRBV18 and TRBJ2-2, with TRBD1 as a possible D gene (5 bases). The germline gives CDR1 KGHSH, CDR2 LQKENI. CDR3 size: 15 residues. V lost 0 bases, J lost 4 bases, and 9 bases lay in between.